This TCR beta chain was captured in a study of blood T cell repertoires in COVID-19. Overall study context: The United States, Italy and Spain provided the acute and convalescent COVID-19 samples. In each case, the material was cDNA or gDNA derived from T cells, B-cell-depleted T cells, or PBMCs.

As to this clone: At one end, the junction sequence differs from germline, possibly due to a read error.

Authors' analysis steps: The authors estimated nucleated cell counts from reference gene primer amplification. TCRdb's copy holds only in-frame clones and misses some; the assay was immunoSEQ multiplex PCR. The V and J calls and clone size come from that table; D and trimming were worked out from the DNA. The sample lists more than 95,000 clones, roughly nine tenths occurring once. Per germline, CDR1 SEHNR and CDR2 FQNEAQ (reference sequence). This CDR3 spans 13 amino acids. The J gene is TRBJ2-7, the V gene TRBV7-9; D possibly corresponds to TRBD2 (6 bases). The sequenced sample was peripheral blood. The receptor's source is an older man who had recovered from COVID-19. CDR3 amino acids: CASSLARLDEQYF. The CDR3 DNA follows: TGTGCCAGCAGCCTAGCTAGACTAGACGAGCAGTACTTC.